This T cell receptor (beta chain) is from a study of regulatory T cells in long-lasting Graves disease. Through Arm-PCR of CDR3 regions and iRepertoire HTBI primers, TCR beta libraries were built. TCRdb re-called the multiplex PCR reads through MiXCR, storing one row per CDR3 protein. Altogether around 420,000 distinct CDR3 sequences are present, approximately 16% being singletons, with the ten largest covering 7.8%. Whole-study results and caveats: Reduced TCR diversity was observed in persistent Graves' patients versus newly diagnosed patients.

Time point meaning: newly diagnosed GD, antithyroid drugs for less than 3 months. The authors made the TCR library using RNA they extracted from PBMCs. This clonotype was recorded at least ten times. What it binds is not known. The same specimen was also included in a second study, on T cells in Graves' hyperthyroidism and ophthalmopathy. That paper adds: The TCR CDR3 was amplified in a first-round RT-PCR using the HTBI primer set.

The sequenced sample was peripheral blood mononuclear cells (PBMCs), obtained at new diagnosis, from a patient treated with antithyroid drugs. This clonotype was obtained from a woman aged 40 to 49 with Graves disease.

CDR3 residues: CASSLVGREGLLDTQYF. CDR3 nucleotides: TGCGCCAGCAGCTTGGTGGGCCGGGAGGGCCTCCTAGATACGCAGTATTTT. The chain employs TRBV5-1 and TRBJ2-3; 8 positions match TRBD2. The junction had 11 bases not matched to a gene; V was cut back by 0 bases and J by 5 bases. Germline CDR1 is SGHRS and CDR2 is YFSETQ. The length of the CDR3 is 17 residues.